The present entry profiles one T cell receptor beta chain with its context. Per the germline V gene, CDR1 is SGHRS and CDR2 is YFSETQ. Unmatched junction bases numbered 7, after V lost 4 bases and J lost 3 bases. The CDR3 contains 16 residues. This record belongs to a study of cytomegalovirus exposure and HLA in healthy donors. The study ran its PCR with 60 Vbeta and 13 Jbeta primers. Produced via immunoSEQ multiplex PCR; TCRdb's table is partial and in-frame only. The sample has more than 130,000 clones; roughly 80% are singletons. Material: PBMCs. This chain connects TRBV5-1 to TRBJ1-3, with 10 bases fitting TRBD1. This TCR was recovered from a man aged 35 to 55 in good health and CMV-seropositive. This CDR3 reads CASSNTGQGFGNTIYF. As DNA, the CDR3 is TGCGCCAGCAGCAATACGGGACAGGGGTTTGGAAACACCATATATTTT.